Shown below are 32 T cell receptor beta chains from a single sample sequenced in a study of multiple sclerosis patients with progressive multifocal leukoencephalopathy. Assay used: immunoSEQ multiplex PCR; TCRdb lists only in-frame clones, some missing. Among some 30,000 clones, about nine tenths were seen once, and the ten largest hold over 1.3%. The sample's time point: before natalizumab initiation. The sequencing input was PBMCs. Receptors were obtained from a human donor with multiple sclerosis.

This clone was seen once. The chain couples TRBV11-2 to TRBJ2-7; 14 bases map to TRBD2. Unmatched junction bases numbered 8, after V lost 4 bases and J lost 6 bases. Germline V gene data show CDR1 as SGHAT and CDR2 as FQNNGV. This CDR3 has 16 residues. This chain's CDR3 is CASSSTGTSGSPEQYF. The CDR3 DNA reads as TGTGCCAGCAGCTCGACCGGGACTAGCGGGAGCCCCGAGCAGTACTTC.

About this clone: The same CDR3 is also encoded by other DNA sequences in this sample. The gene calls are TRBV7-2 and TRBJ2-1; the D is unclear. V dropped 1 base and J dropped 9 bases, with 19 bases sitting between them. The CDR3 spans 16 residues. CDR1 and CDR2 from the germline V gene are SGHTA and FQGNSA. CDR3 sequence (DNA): TGTGCCAGCAGCTTAGGAGTGGGTCCCCCGGATAGTGAGCAGTTCTTC. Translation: CASSLGVGPPDSEQFF.

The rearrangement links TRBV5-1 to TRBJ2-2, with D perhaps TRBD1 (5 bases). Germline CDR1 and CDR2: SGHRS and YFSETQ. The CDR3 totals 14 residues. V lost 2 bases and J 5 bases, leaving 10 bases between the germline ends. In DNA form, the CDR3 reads TGCGCCAGCAGCTTTAATGGGGCAACCGGGGAGCTGTTTTTT. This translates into CASSFNGATGELFF.

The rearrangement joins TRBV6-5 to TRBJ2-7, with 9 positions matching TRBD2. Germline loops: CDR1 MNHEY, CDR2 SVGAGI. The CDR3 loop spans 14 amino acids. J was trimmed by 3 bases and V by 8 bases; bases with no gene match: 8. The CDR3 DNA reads TGTGCCAGCGGTAGCGGGAGTCCTTACTACGAGCAGTACTTC. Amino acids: CASGSGSPYYEQYF.

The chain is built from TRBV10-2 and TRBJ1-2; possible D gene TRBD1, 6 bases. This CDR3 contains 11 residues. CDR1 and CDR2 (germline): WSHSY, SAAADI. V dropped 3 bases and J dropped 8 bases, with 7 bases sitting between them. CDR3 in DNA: TGCGCCAGCAGTGAAGGGGGAGGCTACACCTTC. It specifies CASSEGGGYTF.

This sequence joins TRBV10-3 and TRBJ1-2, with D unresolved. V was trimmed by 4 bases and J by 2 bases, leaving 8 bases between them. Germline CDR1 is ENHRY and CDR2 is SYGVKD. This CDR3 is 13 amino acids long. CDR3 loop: CAISVQTNYGYTF. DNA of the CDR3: TGTGCCATCAGTGTTCAAACCAACTATGGCTACACCTTC.

CDR3 sequence: CASSLYQHEQYF. Here the CDR3 DNA reads TGTGCCAGCAGCTTATACCAGCACGAGCAGTACTTC. The V gene is TRBV7-2, the J gene TRBJ2-7; no clear D. Germline V gene lookup returns CDR1 SGHTA and CDR2 FQGNSA. This CDR3 comprises 12 residues. Trimming took off 2 bases at V and 5 bases at J, with 7 bases between the two ends.

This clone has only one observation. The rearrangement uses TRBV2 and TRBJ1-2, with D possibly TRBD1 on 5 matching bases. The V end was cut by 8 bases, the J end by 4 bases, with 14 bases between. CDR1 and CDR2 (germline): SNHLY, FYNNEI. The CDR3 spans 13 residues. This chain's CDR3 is CASPLGRAYGYTF. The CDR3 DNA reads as TGTGCCAGCCCTCTAGGCAGGGCCTATGGCTACACCTTC.

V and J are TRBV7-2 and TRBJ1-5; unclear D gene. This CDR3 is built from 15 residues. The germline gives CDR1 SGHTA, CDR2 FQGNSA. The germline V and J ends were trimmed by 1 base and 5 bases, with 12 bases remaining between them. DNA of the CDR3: TGTGCCAGCAGCTTAGGGTCATGGTTGGATCAGCCCCAGCATTTT. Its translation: CASSLGSWLDQPQHF.

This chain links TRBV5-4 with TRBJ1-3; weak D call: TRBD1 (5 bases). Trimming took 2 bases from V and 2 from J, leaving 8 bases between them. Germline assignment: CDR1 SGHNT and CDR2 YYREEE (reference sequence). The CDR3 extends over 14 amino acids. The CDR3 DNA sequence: TGTGCCAGCAGCTTCGCGGGGGCTGGAAACACCATATATTTT. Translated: CASSFAGAGNTIYF.

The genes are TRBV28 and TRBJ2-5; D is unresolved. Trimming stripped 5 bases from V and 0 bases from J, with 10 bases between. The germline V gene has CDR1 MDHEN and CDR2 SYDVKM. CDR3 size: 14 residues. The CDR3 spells CASSHYGDQETQYF. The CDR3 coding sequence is TGTGCCAGCAGTCACTATGGGGACCAAGAGACCCAGTACTTC.

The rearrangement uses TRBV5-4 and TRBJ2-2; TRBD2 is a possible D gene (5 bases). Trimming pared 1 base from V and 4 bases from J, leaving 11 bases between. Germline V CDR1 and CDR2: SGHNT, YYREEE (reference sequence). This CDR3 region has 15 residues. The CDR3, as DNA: TGTGCCAGCAGCTTGTACGGGGTAACCACCGGGGAGCTGTTTTTT. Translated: CASSLYGVTTGELFF.

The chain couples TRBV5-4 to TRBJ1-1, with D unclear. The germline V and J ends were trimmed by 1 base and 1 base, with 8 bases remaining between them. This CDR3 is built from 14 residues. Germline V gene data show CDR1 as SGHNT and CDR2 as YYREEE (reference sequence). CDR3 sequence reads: CASSLYNQNTEAFF. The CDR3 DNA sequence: TGTGCCAGCAGCTTGTATAACCAGAACACTGAAGCTTTCTTT.

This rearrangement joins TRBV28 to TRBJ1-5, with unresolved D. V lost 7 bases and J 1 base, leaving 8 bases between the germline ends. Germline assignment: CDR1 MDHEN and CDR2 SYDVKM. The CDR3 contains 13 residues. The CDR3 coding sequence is TGTGCCAGCAATAAGGTCAGCAATCAGCCCCAGCATTTT. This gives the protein CASNKVSNQPQHF.

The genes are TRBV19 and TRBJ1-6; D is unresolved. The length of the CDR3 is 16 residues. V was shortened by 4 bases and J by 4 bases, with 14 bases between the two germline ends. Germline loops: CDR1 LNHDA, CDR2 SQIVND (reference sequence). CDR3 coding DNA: TGTGCCAGTAGTACGACACCCGAAGCTTATAATTCACCCCTCCACTTT. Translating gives CASSTTPEAYNSPLHF.

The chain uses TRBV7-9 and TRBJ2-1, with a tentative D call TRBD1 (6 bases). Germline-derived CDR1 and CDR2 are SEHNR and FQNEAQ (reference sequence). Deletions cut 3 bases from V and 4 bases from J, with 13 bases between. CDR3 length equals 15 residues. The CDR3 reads CASSFSRTVYNEQFF. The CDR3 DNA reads TGTGCCAGCAGCTTTAGCAGGACAGTTTACAATGAGCAGTTCTTC. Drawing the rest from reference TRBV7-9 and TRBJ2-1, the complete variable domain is DTGVSQNPRHKITKRGQNVTFRCDPISEHNRLYWYRQTLGQGPEFLTYFQNEAQLEKSRLLSDRFSAERPKGSFSTLEIQRTEQGDSAMYLCASSFSRTVYNEQFFGPGTRLTVL.

The CDR3 loop reads CASSESPGVGTEAFF. The DNA of the CDR3 is TGTGCCAGCAGTGAGTCCCCAGGGGTGGGCACTGAAGCTTTCTTT. The gene calls are TRBV2 and TRBJ1-1, with TRBD1 as a possible D gene (6 bases). The germline V gene encodes CDR1 SNHLY and CDR2 FYNNEI. The V end was cut by 3 bases, the J end by 4 bases, with 15 bases between. The CDR3 extends over 15 amino acids.

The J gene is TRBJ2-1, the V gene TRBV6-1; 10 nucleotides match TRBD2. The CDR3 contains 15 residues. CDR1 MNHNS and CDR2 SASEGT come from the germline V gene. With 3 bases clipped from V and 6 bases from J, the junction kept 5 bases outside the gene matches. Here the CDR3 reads CASSDGTSASNEQFF. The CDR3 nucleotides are TGTGCCAGCAGTGATGGGACTAGCGCCTCCAATGAGCAGTTCTTC.

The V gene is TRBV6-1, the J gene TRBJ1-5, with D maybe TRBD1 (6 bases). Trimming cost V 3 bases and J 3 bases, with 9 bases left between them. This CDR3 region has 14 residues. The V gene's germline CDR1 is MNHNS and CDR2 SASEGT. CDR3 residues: CASSEDRFNQPQHF. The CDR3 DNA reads TGTGCCAGCAGTGAGGACAGATTCAATCAGCCCCAGCATTTT.

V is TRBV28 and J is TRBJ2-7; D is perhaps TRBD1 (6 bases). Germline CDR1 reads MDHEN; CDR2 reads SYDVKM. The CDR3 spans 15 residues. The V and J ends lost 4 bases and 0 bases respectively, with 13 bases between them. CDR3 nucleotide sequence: TGTGCCAGCAGTTACACAGGGCCAAACTCCTACGAGCAGTACTTC. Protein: CASSYTGPNSYEQYF.

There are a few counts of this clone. CDR3 residues: CASSFTPGHSYEQYF. The CDR3 DNA sequence: TGTGCCAGCAGCTTTACTCCGGGTCACTCCTACGAGCAGTACTTC. The chain combines TRBV7-2 with TRBJ2-7, with D uncertain. CDR1 and CDR2 from the germline V gene are SGHTA and FQGNSA. V gave up 3 bases and J gave up 0 bases, with 12 bases separating them. The CDR3 extends over 15 amino acids.

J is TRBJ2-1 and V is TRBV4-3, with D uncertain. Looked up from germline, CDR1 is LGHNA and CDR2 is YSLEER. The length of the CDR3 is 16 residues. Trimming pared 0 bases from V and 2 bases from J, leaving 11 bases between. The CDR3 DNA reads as TGCGCCAGCAGCCAAGACGTCCTTGGGGCCTACAATGAGCAGTTCTTC. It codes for CASSQDVLGAYNEQFF.

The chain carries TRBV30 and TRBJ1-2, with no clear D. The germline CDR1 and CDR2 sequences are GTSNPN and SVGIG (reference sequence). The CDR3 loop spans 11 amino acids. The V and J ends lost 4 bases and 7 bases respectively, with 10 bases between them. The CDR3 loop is CAWKGSAGYTF. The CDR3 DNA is TGTGCCTGGAAAGGGTCCGCTGGCTACACCTTC.

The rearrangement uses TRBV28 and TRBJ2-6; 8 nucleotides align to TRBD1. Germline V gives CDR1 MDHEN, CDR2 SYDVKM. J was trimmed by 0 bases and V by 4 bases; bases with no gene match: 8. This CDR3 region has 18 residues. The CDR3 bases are TGTGCCAGCAGTTACCCTGGGACAGGCTTCTCTGGGGCCAACGTCCTGACTTTC. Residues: CASSYPGTGFSGANVLTF.

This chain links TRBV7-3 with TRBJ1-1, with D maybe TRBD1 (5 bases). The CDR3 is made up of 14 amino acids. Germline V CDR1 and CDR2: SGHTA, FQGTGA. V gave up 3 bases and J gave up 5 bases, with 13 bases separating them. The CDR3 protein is CASSLGDFGTEAFF. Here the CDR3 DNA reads TGTGCCAGCAGCTTGGGGGATTTCGGAACTGAAGCTTTCTTT.

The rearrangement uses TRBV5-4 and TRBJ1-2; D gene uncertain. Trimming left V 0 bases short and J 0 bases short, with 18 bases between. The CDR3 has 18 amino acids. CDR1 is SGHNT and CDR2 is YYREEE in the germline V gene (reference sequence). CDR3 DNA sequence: TGTGCCAGCAGCTTGGTCAAGGGCTCCTTCCTAACTAACTATGGCTACACCTTC. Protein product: CASSLVKGSFLTNYGYTF.

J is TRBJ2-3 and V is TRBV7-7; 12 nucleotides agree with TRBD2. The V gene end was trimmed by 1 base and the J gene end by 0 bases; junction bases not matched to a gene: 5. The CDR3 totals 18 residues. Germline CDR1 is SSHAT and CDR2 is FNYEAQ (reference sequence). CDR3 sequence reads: CASSLGGTSGSSTDTQYF. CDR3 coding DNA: TGTGCCAGCAGCTTAGGCGGGACTAGCGGGTCTAGCACAGATACGCAGTATTTT.

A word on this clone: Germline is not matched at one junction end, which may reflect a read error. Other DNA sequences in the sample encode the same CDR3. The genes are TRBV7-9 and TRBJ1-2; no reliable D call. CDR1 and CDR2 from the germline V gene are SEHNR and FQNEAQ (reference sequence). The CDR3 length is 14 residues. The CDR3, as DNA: TGCGCCAGCAGCTTAGGATCTTACGACGGGGGCTACACCTTC. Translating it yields CASSLGSYDGGYTF.

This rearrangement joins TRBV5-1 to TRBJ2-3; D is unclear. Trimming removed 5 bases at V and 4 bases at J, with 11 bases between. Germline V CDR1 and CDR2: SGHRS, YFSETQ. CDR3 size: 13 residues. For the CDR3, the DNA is TGCGCCAGCAGACTCGCAGTCCCAGATACGCAGTATTTT. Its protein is CASRLAVPDTQYF.

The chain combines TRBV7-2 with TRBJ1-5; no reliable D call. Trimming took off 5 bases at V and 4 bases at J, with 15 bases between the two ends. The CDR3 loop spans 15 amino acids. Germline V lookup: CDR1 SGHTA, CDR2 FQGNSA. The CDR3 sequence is CASSLSVQYNQPQHF. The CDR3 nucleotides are TGTGCCAGCAGCCTTAGTGTGCAGTATAATCAGCCCCAGCATTTT.

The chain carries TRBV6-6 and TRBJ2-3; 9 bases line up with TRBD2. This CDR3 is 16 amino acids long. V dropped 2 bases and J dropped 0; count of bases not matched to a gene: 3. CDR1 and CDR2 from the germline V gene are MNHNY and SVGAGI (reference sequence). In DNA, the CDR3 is TGTGCCAGCAGTTACAGCGGGGGGACAAGCACAGATACGCAGTATTTT. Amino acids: CASSYSGGTSTDTQYF.

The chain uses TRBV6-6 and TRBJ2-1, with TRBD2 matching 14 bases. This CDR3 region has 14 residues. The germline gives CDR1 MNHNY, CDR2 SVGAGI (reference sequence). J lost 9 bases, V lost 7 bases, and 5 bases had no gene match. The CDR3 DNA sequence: TGTGCCAGCAACCAAGGACTAGCGGGAGGTGAGCAGTTCTTC. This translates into CASNQGLAGGEQFF.